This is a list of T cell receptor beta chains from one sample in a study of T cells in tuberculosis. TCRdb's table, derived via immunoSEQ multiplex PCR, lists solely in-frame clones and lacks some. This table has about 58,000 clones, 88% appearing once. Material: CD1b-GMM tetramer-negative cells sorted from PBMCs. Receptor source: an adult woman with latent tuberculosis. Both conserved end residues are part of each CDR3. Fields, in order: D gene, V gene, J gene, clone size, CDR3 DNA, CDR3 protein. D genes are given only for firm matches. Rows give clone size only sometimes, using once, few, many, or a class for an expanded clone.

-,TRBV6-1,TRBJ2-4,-,TGTGCCAGCAGTGACCTAAGGGACCCCGGGGGGTACTTC,CASSDLRDPGGYF
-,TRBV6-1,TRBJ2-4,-,TGTGCCAGCATAGAAGTTTTGGGCCAAATAAACATTCAGTACTTC,CASIEVLGQINIQYF
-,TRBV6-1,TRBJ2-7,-,TGTGCCAGCAGTGAAGACCGACAGGCCTCGGATCACGAGCAGTACTTC,CASSEDRQASDHEQYF
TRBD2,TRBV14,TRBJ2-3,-,TGTGCCAGCAGCCAAGATCGAGGCGGGAGGCCAGATACGCAGTATTTT,CASSQDRGGRPDTQYF
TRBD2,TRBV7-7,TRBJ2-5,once,TGTGCTAGCAGCCTGGGACTAGCGGGGGGGCAAGAGACCCAGTACTTC,CASSLGLAGGQETQYF
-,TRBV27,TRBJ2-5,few,TGTGCCAGCAGTTGGGTCAGGGGCGAGACCCAGTACTTC,CASSWVRGETQYF
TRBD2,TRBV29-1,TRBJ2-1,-,TGCAGCGTTGTCCCTCGGCGGGAGTCTGGGAATGAGCAGTTCTTC,CSVVPRRESGNEQFF
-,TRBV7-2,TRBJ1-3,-,TGTGCCAGCAGCTTGAGACAGTCTGGAAACACCATATATTTT,CASSLRQSGNTIYF
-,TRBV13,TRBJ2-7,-,TGTGCCAGCAGCTTACGGTCCGAGCAGTACTTC,CASSLRSEQYF
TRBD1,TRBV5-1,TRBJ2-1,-,TGCGCCAGCAGCTCTATAACAGGGGAATCCTACAATGAGCAGTTCTTC,CASSSITGESYNEQFF
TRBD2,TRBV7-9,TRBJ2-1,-,TGTGCCAGCAGCGAGAAGCTAGCGGAAAACAATGAGCAGTTCTTC,CASSEKLAENNEQFF
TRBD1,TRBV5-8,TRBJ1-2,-,TGTGCCAGCAGCTACAGGGGCGTTAACTATGGCTACACCTTC,CASSYRGVNYGYTF
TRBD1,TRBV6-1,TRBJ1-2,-,TGTGCCAGCAGTGCCGGGGCCTTATTACAGGGGGCGGGTGGCTACACCTTC,CASSAGALLQGAGGYTF
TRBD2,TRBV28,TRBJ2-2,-,TGTGCCAGCAGTTTACCTATTAGCGGGAGGGAGGCCGGGGAGCTGTTTTTT,CASSLPISGREAGELFF
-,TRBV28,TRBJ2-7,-,TGTGCCAGCAGTTTAGAGGCACCTCCCTACGAGCAGTACTTC,CASSLEAPPYEQYF
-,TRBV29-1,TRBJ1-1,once,TGCAGCGTTGAGGGCGGGGACTTAATGAACACTGAAGCTTTCTTT,CSVEGGDLMNTEAFF
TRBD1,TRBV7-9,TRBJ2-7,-,TGTGCCAGCAGCCCTCGGGACAGCTCGGACGCCTACGAGCAGTACTTC,CASSPRDSSDAYEQYF
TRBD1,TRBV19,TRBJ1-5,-,TGTGCCAGTAGCGGGACAGGGCGTCATAGCAATCAGCCCCAGCATTTT,CASSGTGRHSNQPQHF
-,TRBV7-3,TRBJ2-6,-,TGTGCCAGCAGCTCGAATCAGGGTGCTCCCGGGGCCAACGTCCTGACTTTC,CASSSNQGAPGANVLTF
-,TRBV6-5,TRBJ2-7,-,TGTGCCAGTCAGTTGGGGGCCTCCTACGAGCAGTACTTC,CASQLGASYEQYF
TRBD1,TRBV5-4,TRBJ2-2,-,TGTGCCAGCAGTGGATGGACAGGCCTAGGTTCTGTGACCGGGGAGCTGTTTTTT,CASSGWTGLGSVTGELFF
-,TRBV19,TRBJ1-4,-,TGTGCCAGTAGTATCTCAGGGGCTGAAAAACTGTTTTTT,CASSISGAEKLFF
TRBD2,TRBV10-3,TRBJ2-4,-,TGTGCCATCAGTGTTGGGGCTAGCGGTTCCAAAAACATTCAGTACTTC,CAISVGASGSKNIQYF
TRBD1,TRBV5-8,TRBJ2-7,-,TGTGCCAGCAGCTTGGGACAGGGAATCTACGAGCAGTACTTC,CASSLGQGIYEQYF
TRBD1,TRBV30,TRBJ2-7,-,TGTGCCTGGAGTGTAGGACAGGGGGCCCACGAGCAGTACTTC,CAWSVGQGAHEQYF
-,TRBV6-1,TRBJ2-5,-,TGTGCCAGCAGGAGGACCTCTCAGGGGACCCAGTACTTC,CASRRTSQGTQYF
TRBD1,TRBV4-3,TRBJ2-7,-,TGCGCCAGCAGCCAAGATCGTCAGGGGGCTGGGTACGAGCAGTACTTC,CASSQDRQGAGYEQYF
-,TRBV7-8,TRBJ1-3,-,TGTGCCAGCAGCTTAGGACTGGTCTCTGGAAACACCATATATTTT,CASSLGLVSGNTIYF
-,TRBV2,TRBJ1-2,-,TGTGCCAGCAGGGGGTTTGGGGGCGGGCATGGCTACACCTTC,CASRGFGGGHGYTF
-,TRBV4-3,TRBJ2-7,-,TGCGCCAGCAGCCAAGAGGGCCTTACAGGGACCTACGAGCAGTACTTC,CASSQEGLTGTYEQYF
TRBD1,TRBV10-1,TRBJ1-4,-,TGCGCCAGCAGTCCCACAGGGGGTGAGGAAAAACTGTTTTTT,CASSPTGGEEKLFF
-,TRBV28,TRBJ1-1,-,TGTGCCAGCAGTTTAAGGACGGGAGGCACTGAAGCTTTCTTT,CASSLRTGGTEAFF
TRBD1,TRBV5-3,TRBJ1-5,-,TGTGCCAGAAGACCTCCTGCGGAGACAGGGGGCTTTCAGCCCCAGCATTTT,CARRPPAETGGFQPQHF
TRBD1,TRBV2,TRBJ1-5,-,TGTGCCAGCAGTGGACAGGGGTATTATCAGCCCCAGCATTTT,CASSGQGYYQPQHF
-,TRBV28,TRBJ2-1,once,TGTGCCAGCAGTCTACAGGGTGAGCAGTTCTTC,CASSLQGEQFF
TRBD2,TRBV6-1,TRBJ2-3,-,TGTGCCAGCAGTGAGCAGGGACTAGCGGCTATCACAGATACGCAGTATTTT,CASSEQGLAAITDTQYF
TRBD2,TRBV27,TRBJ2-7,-,TGTGCCAGCAGTTCAGCCCCCACTGCGACTAGCGGTAGCTCCTACGAGCAGTACTTC,CASSSAPTATSGSSYEQYF
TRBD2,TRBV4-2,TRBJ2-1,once,TGTGCCAGCAGCCAAGCCAGCGGGGGGGCCCCTGAGCAGTTCTTC,CASSQASGGAPEQFF